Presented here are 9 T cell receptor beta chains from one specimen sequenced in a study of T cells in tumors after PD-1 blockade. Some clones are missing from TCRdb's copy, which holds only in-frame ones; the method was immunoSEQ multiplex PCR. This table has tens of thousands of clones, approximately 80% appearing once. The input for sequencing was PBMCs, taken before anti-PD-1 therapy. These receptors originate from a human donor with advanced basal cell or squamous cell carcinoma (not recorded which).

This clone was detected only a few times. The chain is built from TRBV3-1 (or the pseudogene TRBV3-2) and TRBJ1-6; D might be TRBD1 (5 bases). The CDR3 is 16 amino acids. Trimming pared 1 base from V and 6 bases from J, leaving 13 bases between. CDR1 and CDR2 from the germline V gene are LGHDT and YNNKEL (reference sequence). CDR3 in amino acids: CASSQAGTGGNSPLHF. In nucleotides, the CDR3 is TGTGCCAGCAGCCAAGCCGGGACGGGGGGTAATTCACCCCTCCACTTT.

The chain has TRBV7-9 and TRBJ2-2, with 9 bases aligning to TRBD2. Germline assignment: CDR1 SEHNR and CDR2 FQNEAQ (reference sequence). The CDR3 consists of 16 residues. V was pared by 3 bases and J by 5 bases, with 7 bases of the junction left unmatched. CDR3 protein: CASSFAGGPGTGELFF. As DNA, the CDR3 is TGTGCCAGCAGCTTCGCGGGAGGGCCGGGGACCGGGGAGCTGTTTTTT.

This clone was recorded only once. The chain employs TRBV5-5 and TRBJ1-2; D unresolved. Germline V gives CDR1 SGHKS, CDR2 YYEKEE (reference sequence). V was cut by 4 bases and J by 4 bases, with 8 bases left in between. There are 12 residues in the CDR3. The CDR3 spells CASSPPGYGYTF. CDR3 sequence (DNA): TGTGCCAGCAGCCCGCCTGGCTATGGCTACACCTTC.

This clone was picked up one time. CDR3 region: CASSQVGPGNTEAFF. Here the CDR3 DNA reads TGTGCCAGCAGCCAAGTGGGTCCCGGTAACACTGAAGCTTTCTTT. V usage is TRBV4-2 and J usage is TRBJ1-1; no definite D call. CDR3 size: 15 residues. The V end lost 1 base, the J end lost 2 bases, and 11 bases lay between the germline ends. Germline-derived CDR1 and CDR2 are LGHNA and YNFKEQ.

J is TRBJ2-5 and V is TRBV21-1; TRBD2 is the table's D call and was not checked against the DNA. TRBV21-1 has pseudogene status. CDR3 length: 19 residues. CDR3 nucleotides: TGTGCCAGCAGCAAAGCCACCCCGGGGACTAGCGGGGATGGAGAGACCCAGTACTTC. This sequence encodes CASSKATPGTSGDGETQYF.

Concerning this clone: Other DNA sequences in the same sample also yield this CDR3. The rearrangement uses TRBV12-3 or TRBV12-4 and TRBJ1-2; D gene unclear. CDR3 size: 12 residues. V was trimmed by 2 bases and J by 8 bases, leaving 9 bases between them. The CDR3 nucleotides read TGTGCCAGCAGTTTACAAGGCGAGGGCTACACCTTC. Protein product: CASSLQGEGYTF.

The DNA for the CDR3 is TGCAGTGCCAGGGGCCCCGGGGAGCTGTTTTTT. Its translation is CSARGPGELFF. The chain combines TRBV20-1 with TRBJ2-2; tentatively, D is TRBD1 (6 bases). The V gene lost 6 bases and the J gene lost 6 bases, with 8 bases spanning the gap. Per germline, CDR1 DFQATT and CDR2 SNEGSKA (reference sequence). This CDR3 is 11 amino acids long.

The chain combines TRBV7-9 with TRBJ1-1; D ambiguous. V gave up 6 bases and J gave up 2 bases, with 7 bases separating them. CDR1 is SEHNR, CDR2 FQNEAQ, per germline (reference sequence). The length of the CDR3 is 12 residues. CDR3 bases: TGTGCCAGCAGTCGGGAAAACACTGAAGCTTTCTTT. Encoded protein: CASSRENTEAFF.

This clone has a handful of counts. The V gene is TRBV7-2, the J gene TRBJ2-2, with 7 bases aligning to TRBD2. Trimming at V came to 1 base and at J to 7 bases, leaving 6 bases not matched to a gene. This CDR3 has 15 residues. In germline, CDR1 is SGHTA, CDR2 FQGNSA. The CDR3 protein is CASSLGGGLSGELFF. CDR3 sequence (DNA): TGTGCCAGCAGCTTAGGCGGGGGATTGAGCGGGGAGCTGTTTTTT.